This entry lists 2 T cell receptor beta chains sequenced from one sample in a study of T cells in Graves' hyperthyroidism and ophthalmopathy. Amplification of TCR beta CDR3 regions was performed using RNA transcripts as template. The primer set for the first-round RT-PCR of the TCR CDR3 was HTBI. TCRdb redid the calling of the multiplex PCR reads with MiXCR, one entry per CDR3 protein. Counted here are under 350,000 distinct CDR3 sequences, about a sixth occurring once; the ten biggest clones make up around 55%. Sequencing was done on a sample of blood. All receptors come from an older woman with Graves' ophthalmopathy.

V usage is TRBV19 and J usage is TRBJ1-5; D might be TRBD1 (6 bases). The CDR3 runs to 14 residues. Trimming cost V 7 bases and J 5 bases, with 15 bases left between them. Germline CDR1 is LNHDA and CDR2 is SQIVND (reference sequence). The CDR3 DNA reads TGTGCCAGTAAGCACAGGGATGGGTATCAGCCCCAGCATTTT. It codes for CASKHRDGYQPQHF.

This clonotype was observed many times. This chain links TRBV2 with TRBJ1-2; D unclear. Germline lookup yields CDR1 SNHLY and CDR2 FYNNEI. V lost 2 bases to trimming and J lost 6 bases, with 7 bases between them. This CDR3 has 12 residues. Written as DNA, the CDR3 is TGTGCCAGCAGTGAACAAGCTAATGGCTACACCTTC. It encodes CASSEQANGYTF.